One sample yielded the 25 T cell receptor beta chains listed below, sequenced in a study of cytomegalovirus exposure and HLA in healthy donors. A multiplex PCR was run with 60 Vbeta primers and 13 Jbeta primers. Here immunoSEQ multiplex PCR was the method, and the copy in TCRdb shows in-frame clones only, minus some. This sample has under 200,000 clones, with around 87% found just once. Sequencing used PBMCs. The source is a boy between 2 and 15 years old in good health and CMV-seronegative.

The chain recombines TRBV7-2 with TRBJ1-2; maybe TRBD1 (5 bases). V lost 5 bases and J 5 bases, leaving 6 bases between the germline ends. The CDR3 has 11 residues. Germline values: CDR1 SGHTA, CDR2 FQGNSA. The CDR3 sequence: CASSGGYGYTF. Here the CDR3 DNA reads TGTGCCAGCAGCGGGGGGTATGGCTACACCTTC.

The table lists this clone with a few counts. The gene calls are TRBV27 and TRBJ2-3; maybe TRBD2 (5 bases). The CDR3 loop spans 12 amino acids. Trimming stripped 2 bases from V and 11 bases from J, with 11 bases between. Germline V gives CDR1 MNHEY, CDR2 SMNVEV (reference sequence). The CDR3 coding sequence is TGTGCCAGCAGTTTAGTTAGTGGGAGGCAGTATTTT. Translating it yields CASSLVSGRQYF.

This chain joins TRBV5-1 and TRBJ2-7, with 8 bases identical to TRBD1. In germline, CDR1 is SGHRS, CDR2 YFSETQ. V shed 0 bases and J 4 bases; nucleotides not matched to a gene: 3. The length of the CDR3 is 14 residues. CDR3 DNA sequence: TGCGCCAGCAGCTTGGCCCAGGGGGCGTACGAGCAGTACTTC. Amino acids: CASSLAQGAYEQYF.

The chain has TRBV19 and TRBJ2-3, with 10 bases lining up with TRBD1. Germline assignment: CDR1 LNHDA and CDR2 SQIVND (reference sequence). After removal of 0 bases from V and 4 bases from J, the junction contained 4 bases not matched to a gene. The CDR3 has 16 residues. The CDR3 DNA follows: TGTGCCAGTAGTATAGATGGGACAGGGGAATCAGATACGCAGTATTTT. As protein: CASSIDGTGESDTQYF.

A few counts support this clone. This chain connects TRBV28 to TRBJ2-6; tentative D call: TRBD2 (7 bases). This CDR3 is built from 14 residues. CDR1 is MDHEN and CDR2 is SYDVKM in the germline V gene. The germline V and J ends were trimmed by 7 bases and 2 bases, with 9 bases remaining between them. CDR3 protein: CASKGGAGANVLTF. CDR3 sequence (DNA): TGTGCCAGCAAGGGGGGGGCTGGGGCCAACGTCCTGACTTTC.

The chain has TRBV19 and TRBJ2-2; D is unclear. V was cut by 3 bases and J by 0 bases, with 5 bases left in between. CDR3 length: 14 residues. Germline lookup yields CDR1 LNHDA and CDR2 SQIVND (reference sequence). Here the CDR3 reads CASSMRTNTGELFF. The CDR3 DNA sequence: TGTGCCAGTAGTATGAGAACGAACACCGGGGAGCTGTTTTTT.

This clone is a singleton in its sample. The chain's CDR3 is CASSPIPGDKETQYF. The CDR3, as DNA: TGTGCCAGCTCACCCATTCCAGGGGATAAAGAGACCCAGTACTTC. This chain links TRBV18 with TRBJ2-5; D possibly corresponds to TRBD1 (6 bases). The ends were cut back, 3 bases at V and 3 bases at J, with 14 bases in the middle. This CDR3 contains 15 residues. Germline CDR1 reads KGHSH; CDR2 reads LQKENI. Variable domain in full (rest from reference TRBV18 and TRBJ2-5): NAGVMQNPRHLVRRRGQEARLRCSPMKGHSHVYWYRQLPEEGLKFMVYLQKENIIDESGMPKERFSAEFPKEGPSILRIQQVVRGDSAAYFCASSPIPGDKETQYFGPGTRLLVL.

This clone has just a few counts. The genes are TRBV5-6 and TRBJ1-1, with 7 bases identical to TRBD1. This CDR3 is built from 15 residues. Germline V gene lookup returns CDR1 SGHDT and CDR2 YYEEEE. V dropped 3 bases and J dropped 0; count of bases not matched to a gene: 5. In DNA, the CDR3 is TGTGCCAGCAGCTCGGACGACAGGGTGAACACTGAAGCTTTCTTT. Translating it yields CASSSDDRVNTEAFF.

CDR3 coding DNA: TGTGCCAGCAGCCCCCTAGCGGGAGCGACAGATACGCAGTATTTT. Its translation is CASSPLAGATDTQYF. This chain joins TRBV16 and TRBJ2-3; TRBD2 agrees at 10 bases. The V gene's germline CDR1 is KGHSY and CDR2 FQNENV. The CDR3 is 15 residues long. Trimming removed 4 bases from V and 3 bases from J; junction bases left unmatched: 4.

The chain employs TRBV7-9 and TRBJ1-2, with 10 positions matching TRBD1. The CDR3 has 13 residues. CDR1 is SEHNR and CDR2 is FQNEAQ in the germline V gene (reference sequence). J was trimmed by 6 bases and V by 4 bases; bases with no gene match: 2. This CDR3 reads CASSSDRGNGYTF. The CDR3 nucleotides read TGTGCCAGCAGCTCGGACAGGGGGAATGGCTACACCTTC.

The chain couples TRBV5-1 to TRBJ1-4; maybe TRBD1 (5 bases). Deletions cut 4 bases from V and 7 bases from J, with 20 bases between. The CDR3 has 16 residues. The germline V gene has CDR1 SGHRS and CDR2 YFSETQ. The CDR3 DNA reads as TGCGCCAGCAGCCGCGGGGGAGCGGGGACCGTTGAAAAACTGTTTTTT. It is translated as CASSRGGAGTVEKLFF. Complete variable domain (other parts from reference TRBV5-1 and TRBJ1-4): KAGVTQTPRYLIKTRGQQVTLSCSPISGHRSVSWYQQTPGQGLQFLFEYFSETQRNKGNFPGRFSGRQFSNSRSEMNVSTLELGDSALYLCASSRGGAGTVEKLFFGSGTQLSVL.

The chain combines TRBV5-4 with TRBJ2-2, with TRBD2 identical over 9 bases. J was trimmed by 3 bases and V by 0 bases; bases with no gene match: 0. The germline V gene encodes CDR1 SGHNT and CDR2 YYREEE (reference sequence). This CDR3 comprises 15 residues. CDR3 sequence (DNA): TGTGCCAGCAGCTTGGCTAGCGGGGACACCGGGGAGCTGTTTTTT. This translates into CASSLASGDTGELFF.

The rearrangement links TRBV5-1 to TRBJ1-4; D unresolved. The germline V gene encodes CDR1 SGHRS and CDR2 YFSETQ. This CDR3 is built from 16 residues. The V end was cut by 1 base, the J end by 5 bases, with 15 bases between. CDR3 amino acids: CASSLKRLEYNEKLFF. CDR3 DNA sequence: TGCGCCAGCAGCTTGAAGAGACTGGAGTACAATGAAAAACTGTTTTTT.

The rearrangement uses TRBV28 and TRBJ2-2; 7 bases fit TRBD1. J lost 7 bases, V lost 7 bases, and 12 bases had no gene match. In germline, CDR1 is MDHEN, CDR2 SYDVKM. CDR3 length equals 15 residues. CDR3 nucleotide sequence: TGTGCCAGCACGGGACAGAGTGTCGGTAACGGGGAGCTGTTTTTT. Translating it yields CASTGQSVGNGELFF.

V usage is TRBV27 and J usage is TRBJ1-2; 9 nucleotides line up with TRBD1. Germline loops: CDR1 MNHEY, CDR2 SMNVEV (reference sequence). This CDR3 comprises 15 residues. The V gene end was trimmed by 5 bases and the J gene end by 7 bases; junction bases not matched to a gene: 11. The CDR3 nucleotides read TGTGCCAGCAGTCTCTCCGGACAGGGGCGGGGTGGCTACACCTTC. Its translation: CASSLSGQGRGGYTF.

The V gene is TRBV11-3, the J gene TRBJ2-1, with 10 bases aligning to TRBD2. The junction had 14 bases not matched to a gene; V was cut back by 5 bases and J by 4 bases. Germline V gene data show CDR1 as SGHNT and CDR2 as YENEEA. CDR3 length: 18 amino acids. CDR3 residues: CASSQSSSGRAYYNEQFF. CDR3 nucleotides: TGTGCCAGCAGCCAGAGTTCGAGCGGGAGGGCCTATTACAATGAGCAGTTCTTC.

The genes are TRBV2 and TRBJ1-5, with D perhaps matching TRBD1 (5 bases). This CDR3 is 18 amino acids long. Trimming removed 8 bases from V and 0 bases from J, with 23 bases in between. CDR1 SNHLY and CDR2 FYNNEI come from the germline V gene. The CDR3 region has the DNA TGTGCCAGCGGACGGGGGGGGAGCAACAATTTTAGCAATCAGCCCCAGCATTTT. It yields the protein CASGRGGSNNFSNQPQHF. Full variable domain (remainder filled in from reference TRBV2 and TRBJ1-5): EPEVTQTPSHQVTQMGQEVILRCVPISNHLYFYWYRQILGQKVEFLVSFYNNEISEKSEIFDDQFSVERPDGSNFTLKIRSTKLEDSAMYFCASGRGGSNNFSNQPQHFGDGTRLSIL.

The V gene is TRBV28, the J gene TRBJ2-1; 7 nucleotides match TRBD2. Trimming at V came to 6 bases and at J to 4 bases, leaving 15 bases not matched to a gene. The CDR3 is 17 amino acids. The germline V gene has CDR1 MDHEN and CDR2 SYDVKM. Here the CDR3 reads CASSPHGGLQKYNEQFF. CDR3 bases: TGTGCCAGCAGCCCCCACGGGGGACTACAGAAATACAATGAGCAGTTCTTC.

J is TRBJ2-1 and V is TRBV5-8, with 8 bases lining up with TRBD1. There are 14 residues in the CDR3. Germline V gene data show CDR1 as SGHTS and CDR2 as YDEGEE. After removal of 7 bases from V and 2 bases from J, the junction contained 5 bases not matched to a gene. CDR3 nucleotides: TGTGCCAGCCGACGGACAGGGCCCTACAATGAGCAGTTCTTC. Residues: CASRRTGPYNEQFF. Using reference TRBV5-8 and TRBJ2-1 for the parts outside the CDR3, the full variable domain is EAGVTQSPTHLIKTRGQQATLRCSPISGHTSVYWYQQALGLGLQFLLWYDEGEERNRGNFPPRFSGRQFPNYSSELNVNALELEDSALYLCASRRTGPYNEQFFGPGTRLTVL.

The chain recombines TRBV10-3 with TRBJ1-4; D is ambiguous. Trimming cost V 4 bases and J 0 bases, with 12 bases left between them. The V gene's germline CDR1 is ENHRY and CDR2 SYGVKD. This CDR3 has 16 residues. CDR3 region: CAISALQTTTNEKLFF. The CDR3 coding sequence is TGTGCCATCAGTGCGCTACAGACAACAACTAATGAAAAACTGTTTTTT.

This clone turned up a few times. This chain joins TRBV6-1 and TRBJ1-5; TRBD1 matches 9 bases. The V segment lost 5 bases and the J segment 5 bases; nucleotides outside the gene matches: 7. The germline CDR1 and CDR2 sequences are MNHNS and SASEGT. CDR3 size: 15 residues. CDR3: CASSFGQGLYQPQHF. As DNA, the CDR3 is TGTGCCAGCAGTTTCGGACAGGGGCTCTATCAGCCCCAGCATTTT.

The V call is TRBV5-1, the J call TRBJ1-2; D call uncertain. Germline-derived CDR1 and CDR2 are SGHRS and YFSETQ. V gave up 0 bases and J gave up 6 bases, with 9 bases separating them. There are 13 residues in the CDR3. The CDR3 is CASSLGPSDGYTF. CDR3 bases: TGCGCCAGCAGCTTGGGTCCCAGCGATGGCTACACCTTC.

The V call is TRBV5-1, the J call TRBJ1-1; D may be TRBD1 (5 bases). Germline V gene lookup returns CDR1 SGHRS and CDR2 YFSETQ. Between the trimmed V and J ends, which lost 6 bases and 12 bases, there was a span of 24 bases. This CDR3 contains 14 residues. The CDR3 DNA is TGCGCCAGCACCCCCGAAGGTCCAGGAGGGGTATCTTTCTTT. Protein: CASTPEGPGGVSFF.

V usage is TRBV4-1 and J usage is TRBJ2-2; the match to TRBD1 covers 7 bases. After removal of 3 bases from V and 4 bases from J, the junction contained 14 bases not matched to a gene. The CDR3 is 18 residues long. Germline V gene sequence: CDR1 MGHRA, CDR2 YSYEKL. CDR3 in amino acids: CASSQGSQGERRTGELFF. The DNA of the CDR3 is TGCGCCAGCAGCCAGGGGAGTCAGGGGGAGAGGCGCACCGGGGAGCTGTTTTTT.

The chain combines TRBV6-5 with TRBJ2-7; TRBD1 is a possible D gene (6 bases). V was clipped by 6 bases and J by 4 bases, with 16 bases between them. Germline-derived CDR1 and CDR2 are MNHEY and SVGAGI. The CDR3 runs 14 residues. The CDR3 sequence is CASRMDHRDYEQYF. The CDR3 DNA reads TGTGCCAGCAGGATGGACCACAGGGATTACGAGCAGTACTTC.